This TCR beta chain appears in the sequencing data of a study of blood T cell repertoires in COVID-19 (dated by TCRdb to 2018 to 2021). Concerning the study at large: The collaborator samples originated in the United States, Italy and Spain and spanned the acute and convalescent phases of COVID-19. The material from the prospective study consisted of cDNA or gDNA derived from T cells, B-cell-depleted T cells, or PBMCs. Subjects who had been exposed to COVID-19, were actively infected with it, or had recovered from it provided the deeply sampled blood TCRbeta repertoires that made up the dataset. The repertoires were made available in a free public database intended to serve as a resource for research on the immune response to SARS-CoV-2. Samples came from the ongoing ImmuneRACE study (first 160 participants) plus 1,254 subjects from 6 global collaborators. Nearly every sample came with metadata listing a de-identified subject ID, COVID-19 status, age in years and sex. Where available, HLA class I and class II types were taken from metadata supplied by the sample provider and were not determined by assay-based typing.

As concerns this clone: Its binding antigen is unknown. Nothing much larger sits one base from this clone, and base qualities are not available.

The germline V gene yields MNHEY for CDR1 and SVGAGI for CDR2. The V and J ends are trimmed by 2 bases and 3 bases, leaving 13 bases between them. From cysteine to phenylalanine, the CDR3 is 16 amino acids long. The DNA shown is the 48-base CDR3, in frame from base 1. Summary of the overall study and its limitations: The amount of clinical and demographic metadata varied by source and participant and was provided uncurated.

TCRbeta CDR3 regions were amplified from genomic DNA by means of the immunoSEQ Assay, a bias-controlled multiplex PCR. As for how the authors treated the data: The number of nucleated cells in each sample was estimated by amplification of reference gene primers within the assay. To quantify the absolute abundance of each unique TCRbeta CDR3 rearrangement, sequence reads were collapsed and filtered. For each sample, productive Simpson clonality was calculated as the square root of Simpson's diversity index over productive rearrangements. The table comes from immuneACCESS by way of TCRdb, which keeps in-frame sequences with V and J called. Part of the clones is missing from these tables; in studies checked, under half for an unresolved V gene and the rest for unknown reasons. The V and J calls and clone size are taken from that table; D and trimming were inferred from the DNA. This sample lists 100,000 to 150,000 clones; about nine tenths were detected once. The ten largest clonotypes hold about 4.5% of the sample.

Whole blood was collected in K2EDTA tubes by collaborating institutions according to the institutions' own protocols. For TCRbeta analysis, collaborators shipped samples in one of three forms: frozen whole blood, isolated PBMCs, or DNA extracted from either of those sample types. This receptor was identified in a middle-aged man with acute or convalescent COVID-19. The rearranged segments are TRBV6-5 and TRBJ1-4; the D gene is perhaps TRBD1, from 6 matching bases. Sequenced input: peripheral blood. The sequenced DNA is TGTGCCAGCAGTTACCTCAGAGAGGGGGCTAATGAAAAACTGTTTTTT. It encodes CASSYLREGANEKLFF.